The rows below give T cell receptor beta chains drawn from one sample of a study of blood T cell repertoires in COVID-19. The table came from immunoSEQ multiplex PCR; TCRdb's copy has only in-frame clones and leaves some out. The sample consists of nearly 350,000 clones, over 70% of them appearing once. The sample taken for sequencing was peripheral blood. Source of these receptors: a woman aged 50 to 65 with COVID-19, enrolled during active disease. CDR3s include the opening cysteine and the closing phenylalanine or tryptophan. The order of the fields is D gene, J gene, CDR3 length, clone size, V gene, CDR3 protein, CDR3 DNA. D genes are given only for firm matches. Not all rows give a size; the values are once, few, many and, for expanded clones, a class.

NA,TRBJ1-1,16,NA,TRBV7-8,CASSRRTVKLNTEAFF,TGTGCCAGCAGCCGAAGGACAGTGAAGCTGAACACTGAAGCTTTCTTT
TRBD1,TRBJ2-3,13,NA,TRBV30,CAWIGGGTDTQYF,TGTGCCTGGATAGGGGGCGGTACAGATACGCAGTATTTT
NA,TRBJ1-1,12,NA,TRBV29-1,CSVELRNTEAFF,TGCAGCGTTGAATTGAGGAACACTGAAGCTTTCTTT
NA,TRBJ1-5,13,NA,TRBV6-5,CASSYSNNQPQHF,TGTGCCAGCAGTTACTCCAATAATCAGCCCCAGCATTTT
NA,TRBJ1-5,14,NA,TRBV4-1,CASSQHTENQPQHF,TGCGCCAGCAGCCAGCACACGGAGAATCAGCCCCAGCATTTT
NA,TRBJ1-1,15,NA,TRBV19,CASSMPGGANTEAFF,TGTGCCAGTAGTATGCCCGGGGGGGCAAACACTGAAGCTTTCTTT
NA,TRBJ1-4,12,once,TRBV2,CASSATGKKLFF,TGTGCCAGCAGTGCAACAGGGAAAAAACTGTTTTTT
NA,TRBJ2-1,15,many,TRBV24-1,CATSDLRASIDEQFF,TGTGCCACCAGTGATTTGCGGGCTAGCATCGATGAGCAGTTCTTC
TRBD1,TRBJ1-1,15,NA,TRBV27,CASRPRDRVNTEAFF,TGTGCCAGCCGCCCCCGGGACAGGGTGAACACTGAAGCTTTCTTT
NA,TRBJ1-2,14,NA,TRBV21-1,CASSKGGSGYGYTF,TGTGCCAGCAGCAAGGGGGGTAGCGGTTATGGCTACACCTTC
TRBD2,TRBJ2-2,14,NA,TRBV25-1,CASMWAGVYGELFF,TGTGCCAGCATGTGGGCGGGAGTTTACGGGGAGCTGTTTTTT
NA,TRBJ1-1,10,NA,TRBV29-1,CSVEYVEAFF,TGCAGCGTTGAATATGTGGAAGCTTTCTTT
NA,TRBJ1-2,16,once,TRBV19,CASSMLRSGGDYGYTF,TGTGCCAGTAGTATGCTCCGGTCTGGAGGGGACTATGGCTACACCTTC
NA,TRBJ2-2,14,NA,TRBV11-3,CASSPTQNTGELFF,TGTGCCAGCAGCCCAACACAGAACACCGGGGAGCTGTTTTTT
NA,TRBJ2-7,15,NA,TRBV10-3,CAISESAGHTYEQYF,TGTGCCATCAGTGAGTCTGCAGGGCATACCTACGAGCAGTACTTC
TRBD1,TRBJ1-2,15,once,TRBV19,CASSFGTGGNYGYTF,TGTGCCAGTAGTTTCGGGACAGGGGGTAACTATGGCTACACCTTC
NA,TRBJ1-1,14,NA,TRBV7-2,CASSYRATNTEAFF,TGTGCCAGCAGCTACAGGGCTACGAACACTGAAGCTTTCTTT